These 9 T cell receptor beta chains originate from one sample sequenced in a study of tumor and adjacent non-tumor tissue in lung cancer. This sample's RNA came from whole unsorted tissue. The normal lung tissue was taken more than 3 cm from the tumor edge. TCRbeta libraries were built with three rounds of nested PCR, modified from ARM-PCR. TCRdb re-called the multiplex PCR reads through MiXCR, storing one row per CDR3 protein. The table records about 60,000 distinct CDR3 sequences, about 56% of them present only once. The sequenced sample consisted of distant non-tumor lung tissue. These receptors all stem from a man between 65 and 85 years old with non-small cell lung cancer.

This chain joins TRBV28 and TRBJ1-3, with a possible D match to TRBD1 (5 bases). From germline, CDR1 is MDHEN and CDR2 SYDVKM. The CDR3 is made up of 15 amino acids. The V end was cut by 11 bases, the J end by 0 bases, with 17 bases between. The CDR3 loop reads CAASFAGVSGNTIYF. The CDR3, as DNA: TGTGCCGCCTCCTTTGCGGGGGTCTCTGGAAACACCATATATTTT.

Regarding this clonotype: A much bigger clone sits one base away, suggesting this may be a read error. The J gene is TRBJ2-5, the V gene TRBV28; D may be TRBD2 (6 bases). This CDR3 has 11 residues. Germline loops: CDR1 MDHEN, CDR2 SYDVKM. The CDR3 nucleotides are TGTGCCAGCAGAACGGGAGAGTCCCAGTACTTC. This gives the protein CASRTGESQYF.

This clonotype was seen a single time. A much larger clone sits a single nucleotide away, making a read error possible. The V gene is TRBV12-3 or TRBV12-4, the J gene TRBJ1-4; D is possibly TRBD1 (5 bases). This CDR3 has 14 residues. Trimming left V 6 bases short and J 8 bases short, with 16 bases between. This CDR3 is CASSPGHGGEKLFF. CDR3 DNA: TGTGCCAGCAGCCCCGGACATGGAGGGGAAAAACTGTTTTTT.

This clonotype was recorded at least ten times. CDR3 sequence reads: CASRLWGGHEQYF. The CDR3 DNA follows: TGTGCCAGCAGGCTCTGGGGTGGCCACGAGCAGTACTTC. V usage is TRBV5-6 and J usage is TRBJ2-7; D is ambiguous. Trimming stripped 5 bases from V and 5 bases from J, with 14 bases between. CDR1 SGHDT and CDR2 YYEEEE come from the germline V gene. The CDR3 is 13 residues long.

Concerning this clonotype: Compared with germline, one end of the junction differs, possibly owing to a read error. CDR3 in amino acids: CTSSLNVNTDAFF. The CDR3 DNA sequence: TGTACCAGCAGCTTAAACGTGAACACTGATGCTTTCTTT. The chain recombines TRBV11-2 with TRBJ1-1; D ambiguous. CDR1 SGHAT and CDR2 FQNNGV come from the germline V gene. This CDR3 is 13 amino acids long. Using reference TRBV11-2 and TRBJ1-1 for the parts outside the CDR3, the full variable domain is EAGVAQSPRYKIIEKRQSVAFWCNPISGHATLYWYQQILGQGPKLLIQFQNNGVVDDSQLPKDRFSAERLKGVDSTLKIQPAKLEDSAVYLCTSSLNVNTDAFFGQGTRLTVV.

A note on this clonotype: The junction departs from germline at one end; a sequencing error may be responsible. This rearrangement joins TRBV11-2 to TRBJ2-7, with 8 nucleotides matching TRBD1. The CDR3 covers 16 residues. Germline CDR1 is SGHAT and CDR2 is FQNNGV. The CDR3 here is CASTRHEDRASCEQYF. CDR3 in DNA: TGTGCAAGCACCCGACACGAGGACAGGGCATCCTGCGAGCAGTACTTC.

This clonotype has a count of ten or more. V is TRBV6-5 and J is TRBJ2-1, with 14 nucleotides matching TRBD2. The germline CDR1 and CDR2 sequences are MNHEY and SVGAGI. The CDR3 totals 16 residues. V trimming: 0 bases; J trimming: 5 bases; junction bases outside the gene matches: 0. CDR3 amino acids: CASSYSGLAGDNEQFF. CDR3 in DNA: TGTGCCAGCAGTTACTCGGGACTAGCGGGAGACAATGAGCAGTTCTTC.

In regard to this clonotype: Because it lacks the conserved phenylalanine or tryptophan at the end, this CDR3 is likely a read error. The V and J genes are TRBV20-1 and TRBJ2-5, with 7 bases that match TRBD2. CDR3 length: 13 residues. Germline assignment: CDR1 DFQATT and CDR2 SNEGSKA (reference sequence). As DNA, the CDR3 is TGCAGTGCTAGAGTAGGGGCGCGGGAGATCCAGTACCTC. Translation gives CSARVGAREIQYL.

CDR3 nucleotides: TGTGCCAGCAACTCTAGACTAGCGGATACAAAGAGCTACGAGCAGTACTTC. Its translation is CASNSRLADTKSYEQYF. V usage is TRBV5-6 and J usage is TRBJ2-7; 9 bases align to TRBD2. V was pared by 6 bases and J by 3 bases, with 16 bases of the junction left unmatched. Germline CDR1 reads SGHDT; CDR2 reads YYEEEE. This CDR3 is 17 amino acids long.